These 30 T cell receptor beta chains were sequenced from one sample in a study of T cell responses to AZD1222 COVID-19 vaccine. Generated by immunoSEQ multiplex PCR, the TCRdb table keeps only in-frame clones and is missing some. The table includes 100,000 to 150,000 clones, under 95% detected once. The source was peripheral blood, collected 28 days after the second AZD1222 dose. The receptors were gathered from an adult who received the AZD1222 COVID-19 vaccine.

V is TRBV6-2 or TRBV6-3 and J is TRBJ2-1, with unresolved D. The germline CDR1 and CDR2 sequences are MNHEY and SVGEGT. V dropped 1 base and J dropped 5 bases, with 12 bases sitting between them. The CDR3 sequence is 15 residues long. Here the CDR3 reads CASSYFLRSHNEQFF. As DNA, the CDR3 is TGTGCCAGCAGTTACTTCTTGAGGTCTCACAATGAGCAGTTCTTC.

This chain connects TRBV27 to TRBJ2-7; D is perhaps TRBD2 (6 bases). From germline, CDR1 is MNHEY and CDR2 SMNVEV (reference sequence). This CDR3 has 16 residues. V gave up 5 bases and J gave up 7 bases, with 24 bases separating them. In DNA, the CDR3 is TGTGCCAGCAGTCCGCGGGGAGCCCACCCCATGGGGGAGCAGTACTTC. It codes for CASSPRGAHPMGEQYF.

The chain is built from TRBV12-3 or TRBV12-4 and TRBJ1-2; D is unresolved. The ends were cut back, 3 bases at V and 7 bases at J, with 9 bases in the middle. There are 12 residues in the CDR3. Here the CDR3 DNA reads TGTGCCAGCAGTTTTAGACGGCTTGGCTACACCTTC. This encodes CASSFRRLGYTF.

The chain has TRBV27 and TRBJ1-2; D remains unclear. This CDR3 comprises 14 residues. Germline V gene data show CDR1 as MNHEY and CDR2 as SMNVEV (reference sequence). The V gene lost 7 bases and the J gene lost 4 bases, with 16 bases spanning the gap. The chain's CDR3 is CASNPGPFLYGYTF. CDR3 DNA: TGTGCCAGCAACCCTGGACCATTCCTCTATGGCTACACCTTC.

V and J are TRBV30 and TRBJ1-2; the D is unclear. The ends were cut back, 3 bases at V and 8 bases at J, with 13 bases in the middle. The CDR3 totals 12 residues. Germline CDR1 GTSNPN, CDR2 SVGIG (reference sequence). The CDR3, as DNA: TGTGCCTGGAGCGCGGGAGCAGGAGGCTACACCTTC. Amino acid sequence: CAWSAGAGGYTF.

The chain combines TRBV5-1 with TRBJ2-7; D remains unclear. This CDR3 has 14 residues. The germline gives CDR1 SGHRS, CDR2 YFSETQ. Trimming pared 4 bases from V and 3 bases from J, leaving 14 bases between. CDR3 in DNA: TGCGCCAGCAGCAGTAGAAGCGAACTCTACGAGCAGTACTTC. It is translated as CASSSRSELYEQYF.

The J gene is TRBJ2-7, the V gene TRBV28, with a weak D call TRBD2 (5 bases). Germline V gene data show CDR1 as MDHEN and CDR2 as SYDVKM. Trimming pared 5 bases from V and 2 bases from J, leaving 13 bases between. The CDR3 is made up of 14 amino acids. The CDR3 DNA reads as TGTGCCAGCAGTCCCGTGAAGGGAGCCTACGAGCAGTACTTC. This gives the protein CASSPVKGAYEQYF.

The chain uses TRBV6-5 and TRBJ1-2; unclear D gene. The CDR3 is 12 residues long. The ends were cut back, 8 bases at V and 7 bases at J, with 14 bases in the middle. Germline loops: CDR1 MNHEY, CDR2 SVGAGI. As DNA, the CDR3 is TGTGCCAGCGCTAGCCTTACTTCTGGCTACACCTTC. Encoded protein: CASASLTSGYTF.

This chain connects TRBV28 to TRBJ1-2; D gene uncertain. There are 12 residues in the CDR3. Germline-derived CDR1 and CDR2 are MDHEN and SYDVKM. Trimming pared 6 bases from V and 0 bases from J, leaving 5 bases between. The CDR3 DNA sequence: TGTGCCAGCAGATCATCTAACTATGGCTACACCTTC. Its translation is CASRSSNYGYTF.

The rearrangement joins TRBV6-5 to TRBJ2-7; 7 bases match TRBD2. The ends lost 1 base at V and 2 bases at J; junction bases unmatched: 8. Germline CDR1 is MNHEY and CDR2 is SVGAGI. CDR3 size: 16 residues. In nucleotides, the CDR3 is TGTGCCAGCAGTTACTTACTAGCGACGGTTGCCTACGAGCAGTACTTC. Translating it yields CASSYLLATVAYEQYF.

V is TRBV12-3 or TRBV12-4 and J is TRBJ1-2; TRBD1 might be the D (5 bases). This CDR3 region has 11 residues. V was trimmed by 5 bases and J by 4 bases, leaving 5 bases between them. In DNA form, the CDR3 reads TGTGCCAGCAGTAGGGGCTATGGCTACACCTTC. Encoded protein: CASSRGYGYTF.

This clone was observed a single time. This chain links TRBV30 with TRBJ2-3; 7 nucleotides agree with TRBD2. The CDR3 sequence is 14 residues long. The ends lost 5 bases at V and 2 bases at J; junction bases unmatched: 7. The germline gives CDR1 GTSNPN, CDR2 SVGIG (reference sequence). In DNA form, the CDR3 reads TGTGCCTGGTGCGGCGGGAGCCTCACAGATACGCAGTATTTT. Protein sequence: CAWCGGSLTDTQYF.

This chain connects TRBV28 to TRBJ1-5; 7 bases line up with TRBD1. The CDR3 spans 15 residues. The germline CDR1 and CDR2 sequences are MDHEN and SYDVKM. The V and J ends lost 7 bases and 3 bases, in that order; junction bases with no gene match: 9. This CDR3 is CASTTLGTANQPQHF. CDR3 nucleotides: TGTGCCAGCACGACCCTTGGGACAGCCAATCAGCCCCAGCATTTT.

V gene TRBV5-4 combines with J gene TRBJ1-2; D is uncertain. The CDR3 is 15 amino acids. Germline V gene lookup returns CDR1 SGHNT and CDR2 YYREEE (reference sequence). V dropped 6 bases and J dropped 2 bases, with 17 bases sitting between them. This CDR3 reads CASIDSREGNYGYTF. The CDR3 nucleotides are TGTGCCAGCATCGACTCAAGGGAAGGCAACTATGGCTACACCTTC. Variable domain in full (rest from reference TRBV5-4 and TRBJ1-2): ETGVTQSPTHLIKTRGQQVTLRCSSQSGHNTVSWYQQALGQGPQFIFQYYREEENGRGNFPPRFSGLQFPNYSSELNVNALELDDSALYLCASIDSREGNYGYTFGSGTRLTVV.

This chain links TRBV4-1 with TRBJ1-5; D ambiguous. Trimming left V 8 bases short and J 0 bases short, with 14 bases between. Germline values: CDR1 MGHRA, CDR2 YSYEKL. The CDR3 is 15 residues long. The CDR3 loop reads CASAGMPYSNQPQHF. The CDR3 region has the DNA TGCGCCAGCGCCGGAATGCCTTATAGCAATCAGCCCCAGCATTTT.

This chain uses TRBV9 with TRBJ2-2; no clear D. The CDR3 is 12 amino acids. V lost 1 base and J lost 8, with 6 bases in between. Germline V gene data show CDR1 as SGDLS and CDR2 as YYNGEE. The CDR3 bases are TGTGCCAGCAGCGTATCTTCAGGGGAGCTGTTTTTT. Translated: CASSVSSGELFF.

The rearrangement links TRBV7-9 to TRBJ2-7, with 7 bases that match TRBD1. This CDR3 contains 12 residues. V was pared by 4 bases and J by 7 bases, with 4 bases of the junction left unmatched. Germline loops: CDR1 SEHNR, CDR2 FQNEAQ (reference sequence). CDR3 loop: CASSSQGREQYF. The CDR3 nucleotides are TGTGCCAGCAGCTCACAGGGGCGGGAGCAGTACTTC.

This sequence joins TRBV12-3 or TRBV12-4 and TRBJ2-7; TRBD1 matches at 7 bases. Trimming at V came to 5 bases and at J to 2 bases, leaving 3 bases not matched to a gene. This CDR3 has 13 residues. CDR3 bases: TGTGCCAGCAGTAATACAGGGGCCTACGAGCAGTACTTC. Protein: CASSNTGAYEQYF.

The V and J genes are TRBV7-3 and TRBJ1-2, with D uncertain. The CDR3 consists of 13 residues. V lost 0 bases and J lost 7, with 9 bases in between. Germline CDR1 SGHTA, CDR2 FQGTGA. The CDR3 DNA reads as TGTGCCAGCAGCTTAACGGGCCCTAGTGGCTACACCTTC. Translated, it gives CASSLTGPSGYTF.

This clone was picked up one time. This rearrangement joins TRBV7-2 to TRBJ1-1, with D perhaps TRBD1 (6 bases). V lost 2 bases and J 1 base, leaving 14 bases between the germline ends. The CDR3 totals 16 residues. Germline V lookup: CDR1 SGHTA, CDR2 FQGNSA. In nucleotides, the CDR3 is TGTGCCAGCAGCTTATGGGGGGGGCTGAGGAACACTGAAGCTTTCTTT. This gives the protein CASSLWGGLRNTEAFF. Full variable domain (missing parts from reference TRBV7-2 and TRBJ1-1): GAGVSQSPSNKVTEKGKDVELRCDPISGHTALYWYRQSLGQGLEFLIYFQGNSAPDKSGLPSDRFSAERTGGSVSTLTIQRTQQEDSAVYLCASSLWGGLRNTEAFFGQGTRLTVV.

This chain connects TRBV30 to TRBJ2-1; 9 positions agree with TRBD2. Trimming took 3 bases from V and 2 from J; bases not matched to a gene: 8. Germline V CDR1 and CDR2: GTSNPN, SVGIG (reference sequence). The CDR3 runs 16 residues. In DNA form, the CDR3 reads TGTGCCTGGAGGGAAGATCTAGCGGGACCCTACAATGAGCAGTTCTTC. The encoded protein is CAWREDLAGPYNEQFF.

CDR3 protein: CASSHRPKLAGGITGELFF. The DNA of the CDR3 is TGTGCCAGCAGCCACCGCCCAAAACTAGCGGGAGGTATCACCGGGGAGCTGTTTTTT. The chain has TRBV7-9 and TRBJ2-2, with 12 bases fitting TRBD2. V dropped 5 bases and J dropped 4; count of bases not matched to a gene: 14. The V gene's germline CDR1 is SEHNR and CDR2 FQNEAQ (reference sequence). The CDR3 is 19 residues long.

The V gene is TRBV27, the J gene TRBJ1-1; 7 bases are shared with TRBD1. The CDR3 covers 14 residues. Germline loops: CDR1 MNHEY, CDR2 SMNVEV (reference sequence). V lost 5 bases and J lost 4; bases outside the gene matches: 7. CDR3: CASSPLAGGTEAFF. DNA of the CDR3: TGTGCCAGCAGTCCGTTGGCAGGGGGCACTGAAGCTTTCTTT.

This chain links TRBV7-7 with TRBJ2-3, with D perhaps TRBD1 (5 bases). The germline V gene has CDR1 SSHAT and CDR2 FNYEAQ (reference sequence). Trimming removed 5 bases from V and 5 bases from J, with 14 bases in between. The CDR3 has 14 amino acids. The chain's CDR3 is CASSPLGPQDTQYF. For the CDR3, the DNA is TGTGCCAGCAGCCCCCTGGGGCCGCAAGATACGCAGTATTTT. Filled out from reference TRBV7-7 and TRBJ2-3, the complete variable domain reads GAGVSQSPRYKVTKRGQDVTLRCDPISSHATLYWYQQALGQGPEFLTYFNYEAQPDKSGLPSDRFSAERPEGSISTLTIQRTEQRDSAMYRCASSPLGPQDTQYFGPGTRLTVL.

This chain connects TRBV5-5 to TRBJ1-1; the match to TRBD1 covers 7 bases. From germline, CDR1 is SGHKS and CDR2 YYEKEE (reference sequence). The CDR3 loop spans 18 amino acids. The V gene end was trimmed by 2 bases and the J gene end by 1 base; junction bases not matched to a gene: 14. The CDR3, as DNA: TGTGCCAGCAGCTTTTTCGCTTTTCCAGGGGGAGCGAACACTGAAGCTTTCTTT. Translated, it gives CASSFFAFPGGANTEAFF.

The chain recombines TRBV19 with TRBJ2-3; D is possibly TRBD1 (6 bases). This CDR3 comprises 15 residues. Germline V gives CDR1 LNHDA, CDR2 SQIVND (reference sequence). V lost 3 bases and J 2 bases, leaving 12 bases between the germline ends. The CDR3 DNA sequence: TGTGCCAGTAGTATGGCACAGGGTATCACAGATACGCAGTATTTT. Its translation is CASSMAQGITDTQYF.

J is TRBJ1-5 and V is TRBV6-8; no definite D call. Germline V gives CDR1 MNHGY, CDR2 SAAAGT. V lost 2 bases and J lost 3, with 11 bases in between. This CDR3 has 15 residues. The CDR3 coding sequence is TGTGCCAGCAGTTACGAAGAGATATTCAATCAGCCCCAGCATTTT. Encoded protein: CASSYEEIFNQPQHF.

This chain connects TRBV27 to TRBJ1-5; 7 positions match TRBD1. This CDR3 is built from 15 residues. The J segment lost 6 bases and the V segment lost 6 bases, leaving 11 bases of the junction unmatched. The V gene's germline CDR1 is MNHEY and CDR2 SMNVEV (reference sequence). The CDR3 DNA is TGTGCCAGCAGGCCGGGGACAGTAAGAGGTCAGCCCCAGCATTTT. This gives the protein CASRPGTVRGQPQHF.

This chain uses TRBV19 with TRBJ1-5; 7 positions agree with TRBD1. V lost 5 bases, J lost 2 bases, and 9 bases stayed unmatched. CDR3 length equals 16 residues. Germline-derived CDR1 and CDR2 are LNHDA and SQIVND (reference sequence). The chain's CDR3 is CASSPTGQRGNQPQHF. As DNA, the CDR3 is TGTGCCAGTAGTCCGACAGGGCAGAGGGGCAATCAGCCCCAGCATTTT.

The chain uses TRBV19 and TRBJ1-5, with D possibly being TRBD1 (5 bases). Trimming took 3 bases from V and 3 from J, leaving 9 bases between them. The CDR3 length is 14 residues. CDR1 is LNHDA and CDR2 is SQIVND in the germline V gene (reference sequence). The CDR3 DNA is TGTGCCAGTAGTATGACAGCTTTCAATCAGCCCCAGCATTTT. This codes for CASSMTAFNQPQHF.